This entry is about one T cell receptor (beta chain). Its antigen remains unknown. CDR3 length: 13 amino acids. Germline V gene lookup returns CDR1 MDHEN and CDR2 SYDVKM. V gave up 4 bases and J gave up 2 bases, with 9 bases separating them. This sample stems from a study of shared clonotypes between healthy human individuals. Overall study context: Each donor had three CD4 naive, three CD4 memory, two CD8 naive and one CD8 memory plate. Study outcomes and limitations: Clonotypes not shared had lower generation probabilities than those common to all four donors.

The assay was immunoSEQ multiplex PCR, and TCRdb's table has in-frame clones only and misses some. The table records about 1.5 million clones, 95% to 99% of them present only once. The receptor's source is a man aged 25 to 40 in good health. The chain couples TRBV28 to TRBJ2-7; D gene uncertain. Material for sequencing was naive CD4+ T cells sorted from blood. Subset: CD45RA+ positively selected. DNA for the CDR3: TGTGCCAGCAGTTCCCATCGAGCCTACGAGCAGTACTTC. This gives the protein CASSSHRAYEQYF.